This T cell receptor beta chain was observed in a study of T-cell reconstitution after alpha-beta-depleted transplantation in children (dated by TCRdb to the mid-2010s). Regarding the study in general: The study quantitatively tracked T-cell immune reconstitution after TCRalphabeta/CD19-depleted allogeneic hematopoietic cell transplantation in children using TCR repertoire profiling.

Library construction relied on PCR. Sequencing used an Illumina HiSeq 2500. Molecular barcoding was employed in the preparation of TCR libraries, with unique molecular identifiers being used to normalize TCRbeta repertoire quantification. TCRdb reran the public reads through fastp at Q25 and MiXCR, keeping productive beta chains. Each record represents a unique CDR3 protein, reported with the most common genes and DNA among its rows. This sample has about 610,000 distinct CDR3 sequences in its table, and more than 9% of those were observed once. Roughly 3.9% of the sample belongs to the ten largest clones. This clonotype was counted at least ten times. Its recognized antigen is unknown. Base qualities are not recorded, but no much larger clone differs from it by a single base. Trimming costs V 0 bases and J 2 bases, and their ends lie 4 bases apart. CDR1 KGHDR and CDR2 SFDVKD were looked up in the germline V gene. The CDR3 holds 14 amino acids from the cysteine to the phenylalanine. Just the 42-base CDR3 DNA is kept, in frame starting at base 1.

This clonotype was obtained from a human donor who donated a stem cell graft to a child with acute myeloid leukemia. The sequencing used PBMCs from the stem cell graft donor, collected from the stem cell graft. The chain was built from TRBV24-1 and TRBJ2-1, with no confident D gene call. The base sequence is TGTGCCACCAGTGATTTGGACCCCTACAATGAGCAGTTCTTC. Its protein product is CATSDLDPYNEQFF.